These 2 T cell receptor beta chains share one sample of origin, sequenced in a study of blood T cells in healthy people across ages. Then a second PCR, running roughly 7 to 11 cycles, was carried out with a sample-barcoded 5' primer and a J-beta primer mix. TCRdb reprocessed the 5' RACE reads via MiXCR and lists one record per CDR3 protein. The sample lists over 950,000 distinct CDR3 sequences, roughly two fifths occurring once. Sequencing was done on a sample of blood. The receptors were sampled from a man younger than 35 in good health.

V is TRBV12-3 or TRBV12-4 and J is TRBJ2-5; D remains unclear. This CDR3 contains 15 residues. The germline V and J ends were trimmed by 1 base and 11 bases, with 20 bases remaining between them. The CDR3 DNA is TGTGCCAGCAGTTTAGGGCAGTCAGGTAACAATGAGCAGTACTTC. It encodes CASSLGQSGNNEQYF.

This sequence joins TRBV5-6 and TRBJ2-5; the D gene is possibly TRBD2 (6 bases). V gave up 2 bases and J gave up 2 bases, with 13 bases separating them. The CDR3 runs 15 residues. Germline V gives CDR1 SGHDT, CDR2 YYEEEE. In DNA, the CDR3 is TGTGCCAGCAGCTTAGGGGACTCAGTACAAGAGACCCAGTACTTC. Residues: CASSLGDSVQETQYF.